This note documents a single T cell receptor (beta chain) sequence. This entry comes from a study of blood T cell repertoires in COVID-19. The assay was immunoSEQ multiplex PCR, and TCRdb's table has in-frame clones only and misses some. In the table there are hundreds of thousands of clones, 83% of which are singletons. V lost 3 bases, J lost 6 bases, and 14 bases lay in between. CDR3 length: 14 amino acids. The V gene's germline CDR1 is DFQATT and CDR2 SNEGSKA (reference sequence). Seattle patients were enrolled during active infection and followed longitudinally. The chain recombines TRBV20-1 with TRBJ1-4, with D possibly being TRBD1 (5 bases). The specimen sequenced was peripheral blood. This TCR derives from a woman aged 25 to 39 with COVID-19, enrolled during active disease. The CDR3 DNA follows: TGCAGTGCTAGTCGTGGGGCAGGCGATGAAAAACTGTTTTTT. This sequence encodes CSASRGAGDEKLFF.